The 22 T cell receptor beta chains listed next were all sequenced from one sample in a study of response to subunit inactivated influenza vaccine. Using its own MiXCR run on the RT-PCR reads, TCRdb lists one record per CDR3 protein. The sample has 500,000 to 550,000 distinct CDR3 sequences, under 30% seen once. This sample was also put to use in a study of T cells expressing NK-cell markers. That work contributes: What made the TCR beta cDNA was 5'RACE template switching with UMIs.

Sequenced here: CD4+ T cells sorted from PBMCs, sampled approximately 13 days after vaccination. The receptor source for this set is a man between 50 and 59 years old who received an inactivated influenza vaccine.

The chain has TRBV4-3 and TRBJ1-4, with D possibly being TRBD1 (5 bases). CDR1 is LGHNA, CDR2 YSLEER, per germline. This CDR3 is 15 amino acids long. V was clipped by 0 bases and J by 6 bases, with 11 bases between them. The CDR3 loop is CASSQDLGRDEKLFF. CDR3 DNA sequence: TGCGCCAGCAGCCAAGATCTGGGGCGCGATGAAAAACTGTTTTTT.

This clonotype was counted at least ten times. The chain is built from TRBV7-2 and TRBJ2-1, with a possible D match to TRBD2 (6 bases). The length of the CDR3 is 16 residues. Trimming removed 5 bases from V and 0 bases from J, with 14 bases in between. The germline V gene encodes CDR1 SGHTA and CDR2 FQGNSA. The DNA of the CDR3 is TGTGCCAGCAGCCCGACACTAGCAGGCTCCTACAATGAGCAGTTCTTC. This codes for CASSPTLAGSYNEQFF.

In the case of this clonotype: Compared with germline, one end of the junction differs, possibly owing to a read error. The chain links TRBV20-1 to TRBJ2-1; TRBD2 aligns across 10 bases. Germline V gene lookup returns CDR1 DFQATT and CDR2 SNEGSKA (reference sequence). The CDR3 runs to 15 residues. CDR3 coding DNA: TGCAGTGCAAGAGCCCTAGCGGGAGCTCGGAATGAGCAGTTCTTC. It encodes CSARALAGARNEQFF.

This clonotype was seen at least ten times. The gene calls are TRBV12-3 or TRBV12-4 and TRBJ1-5; D might be TRBD1 (5 bases). V shed 8 bases and J shed 7 bases, with 18 bases lying between them. CDR3 length: 14 amino acids. The chain's CDR3 is CASGVARGGQPQHF. The CDR3 nucleotides are TGTGCCAGCGGGGTTGCAAGGGGTGGCCAGCCCCAGCATTTT.

As concerns this clonotype: This may stem from a read error, because a much larger clone lies one nucleotide away. The DNA of the CDR3 is TGTGCCAGCAGCCAAGATACTAGCGGGATTTACGAGCAGTACTTC. It specifies CASSQDTSGIYEQYF. This chain joins TRBV4-2 and TRBJ2-7; 10 bases are shared with TRBD2. There are 15 residues in the CDR3. Germline V CDR1 and CDR2: LGHNA, YNFKEQ. The V and J ends lost 0 bases and 4 bases, in that order; junction bases with no gene match: 3.

This clonotype was recorded a few times. The chain recombines TRBV2 with TRBJ2-7; TRBD2 agrees at 13 bases. V dropped 1 base and J dropped 3; count of bases not matched to a gene: 12. Germline CDR1 reads SNHLY; CDR2 reads FYNNEI. The CDR3 extends over 19 amino acids. The DNA of the CDR3 is TGTGCCAGCAGTGAAGTGTTCGGGACTAGCGGGATGCTTCTCTACGAGCAGTACTTC. Translation: CASSEVFGTSGMLLYEQYF.

In nucleotides, the CDR3 is TGCAGCGTCCGAACGACAGGGGGAGGGTATGGCTACACCTTC. It encodes CSVRTTGGGYGYTF. This chain joins TRBV29-1 and TRBJ1-2, with TRBD1 identical over 9 bases. CDR3 size: 14 residues. Trimming took 6 bases from V and 5 from J; bases not matched to a gene: 10. Germline CDR1 SQVTM, CDR2 ANQGSEA.

The chain recombines TRBV7-9 with TRBJ2-5; no firm D call. In germline, CDR1 is SEHNR, CDR2 FQNEAQ (reference sequence). Trimming removed 2 bases at V and 4 bases at J, with 11 bases between. The length of the CDR3 is 14 residues. CDR3 region: CASSLFVDRETQYF. The CDR3 nucleotides read TGTGCCAGCAGCTTATTTGTGGACCGAGAGACCCAGTACTTC.

The chain recombines TRBV5-1 with TRBJ2-1; D gene unclear. The CDR3 has 12 residues. The V end lost 5 bases, the J end lost 6 bases, and 9 bases lay between the germline ends. Germline CDR1 and CDR2: SGHRS and YFSETQ. The CDR3 here is CASRQNGNEQFF. The CDR3 DNA reads TGCGCCAGCAGACAAAACGGCAATGAGCAGTTCTTC.

This clonotype was observed a few times. The chain recombines TRBV27 with TRBJ2-1; perhaps TRBD2 as D (5 bases). There are 13 residues in the CDR3. Trimming removed 8 bases from V and 9 bases from J, with 17 bases in between. Germline V gene sequence: CDR1 MNHEY, CDR2 SMNVEV (reference sequence). The CDR3 nucleotides read TGTGCCAGCGCCCTGTGGAGGCAAGGTGAGCAGTTCTTC. Translating gives CASALWRQGEQFF.

The V and J genes are TRBV5-6 and TRBJ2-1, with D tentatively TRBD1 (6 bases). Germline V gives CDR1 SGHDT, CDR2 YYEEEE. Deletions cut 6 bases from V and 5 bases from J, with 18 bases between. This CDR3 contains 15 residues. The DNA for the CDR3 is TGTGCCAGCAAGAACAGGGCGGCGTATGACAATGAGCAGTTCTTC. Translated: CASKNRAAYDNEQFF.

This clonotype came up a few times. V usage is TRBV19 and J usage is TRBJ1-6, with D unresolved. V shed 10 bases and J shed 5 bases, with 18 bases lying between them. CDR3 size: 15 residues. Looked up from germline, CDR1 is LNHDA and CDR2 is SQIVND (reference sequence). CDR3 protein: CATSGGRLDNSPLHF. CDR3 in DNA: TGTGCCACCTCAGGCGGGAGACTGGATAATTCACCCCTCCACTTT.

This clonotype has a count of ten or more. The chain uses TRBV7-2 and TRBJ2-3; 10 nucleotides match TRBD2. The germline gives CDR1 SGHTA, CDR2 FQGNSA. J lost 4 bases, V lost 6 bases, and 10 bases had no gene match. CDR3 length: 16 residues. For the CDR3, the DNA is TGTGCCAGCAGTCAAATGGCTAGCGGGGGATCAGATACGCAGTATTTT. Its translation: CASSQMASGGSDTQYF.

V and J are TRBV3-1 and TRBJ1-2, with no clear D. CDR1 LGHDT and CDR2 YNNKEL come from the germline V gene (reference sequence). The CDR3 has 14 residues. Trimming took 0 bases from V and 3 from J, leaving 8 bases between them. The CDR3 sequence: CASSQERDHYGYTF. The DNA of the CDR3 is TGTGCCAGCAGCCAAGAGAGAGACCACTATGGCTACACCTTC.

This rearrangement joins TRBV7-9 to TRBJ2-2, with 9 bases that match TRBD1. The V gene end was trimmed by 10 bases and the J gene end by 5 bases; junction bases not matched to a gene: 8. Looked up from germline, CDR1 is SEHNR and CDR2 is FQNEAQ (reference sequence). CDR3 length equals 14 residues. CDR3 sequence (DNA): TGTGCCAACGGAGGACAGGGGATTACCGGGGAGCTGTTTTTT. It specifies CANGGQGITGELFF.

This sequence joins TRBV12-3 or TRBV12-4 and TRBJ1-3; no reliable D call. The V and J ends lost 2 bases and 5 bases respectively, with 7 bases between them. The CDR3 consists of 13 residues. CDR3 residues: CASSLFQRNTIYF. The DNA for the CDR3 is TGTGCCAGCAGTTTATTTCAGCGAAACACCATATATTTT.

This clonotype showed up just a few times. An end of the junction differs from the germline gene, which may be a read error. The genes are TRBV10-3 and TRBJ2-2; D tentatively reads TRBD1 or TRBD2 (5 bases each). The germline gives CDR1 ENHRY, CDR2 SYGVKD. The CDR3 runs to 12 residues. As DNA, the CDR3 is TGTGCCATCAGTGAGTCGTCGCAGGGACGAGATTTT. The encoded protein is CAISESSQGRDF.

This clonotype was counted only a few times. The gene calls are TRBV15 and TRBJ2-5, with 15 bases aligning to TRBD2. The CDR3 consists of 18 residues. V lost 4 bases and J lost 2; bases outside the gene matches: 8. Germline CDR1 reads LNHNV; CDR2 reads YYDKDF (reference sequence). CDR3 nucleotide sequence: TGTGCCACCAGCATTCCCGGGACTAGCGGGAGGTGGCAAGAGACCCAGTACTTC. Translating it yields CATSIPGTSGRWQETQYF.

The V gene is TRBV12-3 or TRBV12-4, the J gene TRBJ2-3; no firm D call. The CDR3 has 12 residues. Deletions cut 3 bases from V and 6 bases from J, with 7 bases between. CDR3 DNA: TGTGCCAGCAGTTTTCTCCCGGATACGCAGTATTTT. It yields the protein CASSFLPDTQYF.

This clonotype was observed a few times. The chain has TRBV4-3 and TRBJ2-7, with D perhaps matching TRBD1 (5 bases). The CDR3 is 15 amino acids. From germline, CDR1 is LGHNA and CDR2 YSLEER. V lost 1 base and J 3 bases, leaving 13 bases between the germline ends. The CDR3 region has the DNA TGCGCCAGCAGCCAAGGAGTTTTAGGACACTACGAGCAGTACTTC. This encodes CASSQGVLGHYEQYF.

This clonotype was recorded a few times. J is TRBJ2-3 and V is TRBV2; D is possibly TRBD2 (6 bases). V was cut by 8 bases and J by 3 bases, with 12 bases left in between. The length of the CDR3 is 13 residues. Germline V gene sequence: CDR1 SNHLY, CDR2 FYNNEI. CDR3 coding DNA: TGTGCCAGCGGGGCAGGGAGGACAGATACGCAGTATTTT. Its translation is CASGAGRTDTQYF.

The chain employs TRBV7-2 and TRBJ2-1, with 7 bases identical to TRBD1. This CDR3 has 13 residues. Germline loops: CDR1 SGHTA, CDR2 FQGNSA. V lost 4 bases to trimming and J lost 4 bases; unmatched junction nucleotides: 1. CDR3 in DNA: TGTGCCAGCAGCTCGGACAGGTACAATGAGCAGTTCTTC. Residues: CASSSDRYNEQFF.